The 27 T cell receptor beta chains listed next were all sequenced from one sample in a study of technical replicates of blood from several donors. Sequencing was performed with immunoSEQ multiplex PCR; in TCRdb, only in-frame clones are kept and a portion is missing. The sample lists tens of thousands of clones, 90% to 95% seen once, with over 0.2% in the top ten. Sequencing input: T cells isolated from PBMCs. Source of these receptors: a human donor in good health.

CDR3 nucleotide sequence: TGCGCCAGCAGCTTGGGGCAGGGAGGATACAATGAGCAGTTCTTC. Translating gives CASSLGQGGYNEQFF. This chain uses TRBV5-1 with TRBJ2-1, with D possibly TRBD2 on 6 matching bases. Trimming pared 0 bases from V and 4 bases from J, leaving 11 bases between. Germline CDR1 reads SGHRS; CDR2 reads YFSETQ. CDR3 length: 15 residues.

This chain joins TRBV27 and TRBJ2-7, with D perhaps TRBD2 (6 bases). Per germline, CDR1 MNHEY and CDR2 SMNVEV (reference sequence). The CDR3 has 13 amino acids. The germline V and J ends were trimmed by 3 bases and 6 bases, with 12 bases remaining between them. The CDR3 DNA sequence: TGTGCCAGCAGTTTTCAGGGAGGAGGCGAGCAGTACTTC. Encoded protein: CASSFQGGGEQYF.

The V gene is TRBV18, the J gene TRBJ2-1; D is possibly TRBD1 (5 bases). Germline V CDR1 and CDR2: KGHSH, LQKENI. V dropped 3 bases and J dropped 5 bases, with 8 bases sitting between them. The CDR3 covers 13 residues. CDR3 DNA sequence: TGTGCCAGCTCACCCGGCAGGGACAATGAGCAGTTCTTC. Translation: CASSPGRDNEQFF.

The J gene is TRBJ2-7, the V gene TRBV19, with TRBD1 matching 7 bases. J was trimmed by 0 bases and V by 4 bases; bases with no gene match: 6. The CDR3 runs 15 residues. The germline V gene has CDR1 LNHDA and CDR2 SQIVND (reference sequence). This chain's CDR3 is CASSTRQGYSYEQYF. The CDR3 DNA reads as TGTGCCAGTAGTACGAGACAGGGATACTCCTACGAGCAGTACTTC.

This clone has a single count. The rearrangement links TRBV11-3 to TRBJ2-7; no reliable D call. The CDR3 is 13 residues long. Germline loops: CDR1 SGHNT, CDR2 YENEEA. Trimming removed 2 bases at V and 0 bases at J, with 5 bases between. This chain's CDR3 is CASSLTSSYEQYF. In DNA form, the CDR3 reads TGTGCCAGCAGCTTAACGAGCTCCTACGAGCAGTACTTC.

The chain joins TRBV9 to TRBJ2-3, with a weak D call TRBD2 (6 bases). This CDR3 spans 15 amino acids. V was shortened by 4 bases and J by 1 base, with 13 bases between the two germline ends. Per the germline V gene, CDR1 is SGDLS and CDR2 is YYNGEE. CDR3 nucleotides: TGTGCCAGCAGCCCCACTAGCAGGGGCACAGATACGCAGTATTTT. It yields the protein CASSPTSRGTDTQYF.

The chain uses TRBV2 and TRBJ2-5; possibly TRBD1 for D (6 bases). Deletions cut 6 bases from V and 7 bases from J, with 9 bases between. The length of the CDR3 is 11 residues. Germline CDR1 is SNHLY and CDR2 is FYNNEI. The CDR3 DNA is TGTGCCAGCAGACTAGGGGGGACCCAGTACTTC. Translated: CASRLGGTQYF.

The chain is built from TRBV19 and TRBJ1-5; TRBD1 is a possible D gene (6 bases). The V and J ends lost 3 bases and 6 bases respectively, with 18 bases between them. The CDR3 has 16 residues. Germline V gene lookup returns CDR1 LNHDA and CDR2 SQIVND (reference sequence). In DNA form, the CDR3 reads TGTGCCAGTAGTATTCCCGGGCAGGGGAGGGGTCAGCCCCAGCATTTT. This translates into CASSIPGQGRGQPQHF.

This chain joins TRBV5-5 and TRBJ2-7; TRBD2 might be the D (5 bases). Germline V gene sequence: CDR1 SGHKS, CDR2 YYEKEE (reference sequence). This CDR3 comprises 12 residues. The germline V and J ends were trimmed by 4 bases and 6 bases, with 11 bases remaining between them. CDR3 residues: CASSSREAEQYF. The CDR3 DNA reads as TGTGCCAGCAGCAGTCGGGAAGCCGAGCAGTACTTC.

This chain connects TRBV27 to TRBJ2-1; maybe TRBD2 (6 bases). The germline V gene has CDR1 MNHEY and CDR2 SMNVEV (reference sequence). With 7 bases removed from V and 1 base from J, the gap between germline ends came to 20 bases. The length of the CDR3 is 17 residues. The DNA for the CDR3 is TGTGCCAGCAAATCGTACGGAGGGGCCGAGTCCTACAATGAGCAGTTCTTC. Amino acids: CASKSYGGAESYNEQFF.

This clone appeared a single time. The rearrangement uses TRBV11-2 and TRBJ2-1, with 11 bases aligning to TRBD2. The CDR3 loop spans 15 amino acids. Trimming cost V 4 bases and J 12 bases; bases outside gene matches: 11. CDR1 and CDR2 from the germline V gene are SGHAT and FQNNGV. CDR3 residues: CASSSVSGRARGQFF. CDR3 sequence (DNA): TGTGCCAGCAGCTCAGTTAGCGGGAGGGCTCGGGGGCAGTTCTTC.

This clone has only one observation. The V gene is TRBV10-3, the J gene TRBJ1-5, with D possibly TRBD1 on 5 matching bases. The CDR3 has 15 amino acids. V shed 3 bases and J shed 4 bases, with 13 bases lying between them. Per germline, CDR1 ENHRY and CDR2 SYGVKD. The CDR3 sequence: CAISERGLINQPQHF. The CDR3 region has the DNA TGTGCCATCAGTGAAAGGGGCCTGATTAATCAGCCCCAGCATTTT.

This chain links TRBV7-9 with TRBJ1-1; TRBD1 might be the D (6 bases). Germline V CDR1 and CDR2: SEHNR, FQNEAQ (reference sequence). The CDR3 runs to 17 residues. Trimming took off 5 bases at V and 6 bases at J, with 25 bases between the two ends. In DNA form, the CDR3 reads TGTGCCAGCAGCGACGACAGGTGGATCGATGGAGTCGCTGAAGCTTTCTTT. Protein product: CASSDDRWIDGVAEAFF.

The chain recombines TRBV2 with TRBJ2-5; TRBD2 aligns across 7 bases. The trim removed 5 bases at V and 13 bases at J, leaving 10 bases unmatched. The CDR3 extends over 12 amino acids. The germline V gene has CDR1 SNHLY and CDR2 FYNNEI. The CDR3 coding sequence is TGTGCCAGCAGTACGAATCCGGGACTACGGTACTTC. Its protein is CASSTNPGLRYF.

The chain joins TRBV14 to TRBJ2-7, with D perhaps matching TRBD2 (6 bases). The CDR3 loop spans 17 amino acids. Germline lookup yields CDR1 SGHDN and CDR2 FVKESK. V was clipped by 1 base and J by 1 base, with 17 bases between them. CDR3: CASSQGNIWGGSYEQYF. In nucleotides, the CDR3 is TGTGCCAGCAGCCAAGGCAATATTTGGGGAGGATCCTACGAGCAGTACTTC.

This chain links TRBV7-3 with TRBJ1-1; D gene unclear. V lost 1 base to trimming and J lost 0 bases, with 15 bases between them. Germline values: CDR1 SGHTA, CDR2 FQGTGA. The CDR3 spans 17 residues. CDR3 sequence reads: CASSLKLVAYMNTEAFF. Here the CDR3 DNA reads TGTGCCAGCAGCTTAAAGTTGGTGGCATACATGAACACTGAAGCTTTCTTT.

This clone was counted once. The V gene is TRBV29-1, the J gene TRBJ1-1, with D hard to call. V lost 5 bases, J lost 0 bases, and 16 bases lay in between. This CDR3 spans 15 amino acids. The germline CDR1 and CDR2 sequences are SQVTM and ANQGSEA. The CDR3 region has the DNA TGCAGCGTTCTCCCCATGGCGGGGATGAACACTGAAGCTTTCTTT. Residues: CSVLPMAGMNTEAFF.

V and J are TRBV2 and TRBJ2-1, with 8 bases aligning to TRBD1. CDR1 SNHLY and CDR2 FYNNEI come from the germline V gene. The CDR3 length is 13 residues. V gave up 10 bases and J gave up 8 bases; unmatched junction bases: 10. The DNA of the CDR3 is TGTGCCACCCAACAGGGGGAGTCCGATGAGCAGTTCTTC. It translates to CATQQGESDEQFF.

The chain links TRBV6-5 to TRBJ2-7, with D possibly TRBD2 on 5 matching bases. Germline V lookup: CDR1 MNHEY, CDR2 SVGAGI. This CDR3 region has 13 residues. V lost 5 bases and J 7 bases, leaving 15 bases between the germline ends. CDR3 in DNA: TGTGCCAGCAGTCTCCAAGCGGAGTGGGAGCAGTACTTC. Encoded protein: CASSLQAEWEQYF.

This sequence joins TRBV4-2 and TRBJ2-3, with 8 bases identical to TRBD2. With V trimmed by 3 bases and J by 4 bases, 6 bases remained unmatched. Germline assignment: CDR1 LGHNA and CDR2 YNFKEQ. The length of the CDR3 is 15 residues. In DNA form, the CDR3 reads TGTGCCAGCAGCCAGAGCGGGAGTGCCGCAGATACGCAGTATTTT. Its protein is CASSQSGSAADTQYF.

V gene TRBV4-1 combines with J gene TRBJ1-1; D gene ambiguous. Per germline, CDR1 MGHRA and CDR2 YSYEKL. Trimming took 2 bases from V and 1 from J, leaving 17 bases between them. This CDR3 has 17 residues. CDR3 region: CASSQNSGPQQNTEAFF. The CDR3 coding sequence is TGCGCCAGCAGCCAAAACAGCGGGCCCCAGCAGAACACTGAAGCTTTCTTT.

This rearrangement joins TRBV6-5 to TRBJ1-1; TRBD1 is a possible D gene (6 bases). V lost 5 bases and J lost 7, with 14 bases in between. Germline V gene data show CDR1 as MNHEY and CDR2 as SVGAGI. There are 13 residues in the CDR3. CDR3 nucleotide sequence: TGTGCCAGCAGTCACGGACAGTCCCATGAAGCTTTCTTT. Translation: CASSHGQSHEAFF.

The chain links TRBV6-5 to TRBJ1-5, with 8 bases matching TRBD1. There are 13 residues in the CDR3. Germline V CDR1 and CDR2: MNHEY, SVGAGI. V gave up 9 bases and J gave up 1 base; unmatched junction bases: 2. The DNA of the CDR3 is TGTGCCAGTCGGACAGGGAGCAATCAGCCCCAGCATTTT. Translating it yields CASRTGSNQPQHF.

The chain recombines TRBV6-1 with TRBJ1-6; perhaps TRBD1 as D (5 bases). Germline CDR1 reads MNHNS; CDR2 reads SASEGT. This CDR3 is 13 amino acids long. The V and J ends lost 7 bases and 9 bases respectively, with 13 bases between them. The CDR3 protein is CASKAGLSSPLHF. For the CDR3, the DNA is TGTGCCAGCAAGGCAGGGTTAAGTTCACCCCTCCACTTT.

The J gene is TRBJ2-3, the V gene TRBV4-1, with D tentatively TRBD2 (6 bases). The CDR3 contains 17 residues. Between the trimmed V and J ends, which lost 3 bases and 4 bases, there was a span of 20 bases. Per germline, CDR1 MGHRA and CDR2 YSYEKL. CDR3 protein: CASSQPPGSWRADTQYF. CDR3 nucleotides: TGCGCCAGCAGCCAGCCCCCGGGGTCCTGGAGGGCAGATACGCAGTATTTT.

The gene calls are TRBV28 and TRBJ2-1; 11 bases align to TRBD2. V lost 6 bases, J lost 6 bases, and 10 bases stayed unmatched. The V gene's germline CDR1 is MDHEN and CDR2 SYDVKM. This CDR3 has 16 amino acids. The CDR3: CASRGLAGGGGNEQFF. CDR3 sequence (DNA): TGTGCCAGCAGGGGTCTAGCGGGAGGAGGGGGCAATGAGCAGTTCTTC.

The chain combines TRBV6-6 with TRBJ1-4; TRBD1 might be the D (6 bases). The germline CDR1 and CDR2 sequences are MNHNY and SVGAGI (reference sequence). The CDR3 has 14 amino acids. The V end lost 6 bases, the J end lost 5 bases, and 13 bases lay between the germline ends. CDR3 amino acids: CASRGTGHNEKLFF. The CDR3 region has the DNA TGTGCCAGCAGAGGTACAGGGCACAATGAAAAACTGTTTTTT.